These T cell receptor beta chains were read from a single sample in a study of human T cells and chemical hapten exposure. TCRdb used MiXCR to reprocess the RACE reads, holding one entry per CDR3 protein. The repertoire holds approximately 82,000 distinct CDR3 sequences, 6% to 8.5% seen once, with around 1.3% in the top ten. The source was whole blood, collected in connection with sensitization to the hapten diphenylcyclopropenone (DPC). The receptors derive from a woman in her 30s with alopecia areata. Some clones in this sample may be carry-over from other donors' samples. The conserved cysteine and the conserved F or W are not part of the CDR3 here.

j_call: TRBJ2-1
v_call: TRBV5-1
cdr3_aa: ASSSQGAQGF

j_call: TRBJ1-5
v_call: TRBV2
cdr3_aa: ASRPRDGAVNQPQH

j_call: TRBJ2-3
v_call: TRBV20-1
cdr3_aa: SAIDTHGTDTQY

j_call: TRBJ2-5
v_call: TRBV19
cdr3_aa: ASSQSPETQY

j_call: TRBJ2-2
v_call: TRBV20-1
cdr3_aa: SARVAGPTNTGELF

j_call: TRBJ1-1
v_call: TRBV20-1
cdr3_aa: SARGLGRISIGTEAF

j_call: TRBJ2-2
v_call: TRBV6-5
cdr3_aa: ASTLKSVTGELF

j_call: TRBJ1-6
v_call: TRBV20-1
cdr3_aa: SARLGWSSPLH

j_call: TRBJ1-1
v_call: TRBV12-3/TRBV12-4
cdr3_aa: ASSHAGAEAF

j_call: TRBJ1-1
v_call: TRBV12-3/TRBV12-4
cdr3_aa: ASSSQGAETF

j_call: TRBJ1-1
v_call: TRBV7-3
cdr3_aa: ASRVDRETEAF

j_call: TRBJ2-2
v_call: TRBV20-1
cdr3_aa: SARDPTSFNRLGELF

j_call: TRBJ1-1
v_call: TRBV5-4
cdr3_aa: ASSLAQHMNTEAF

j_call: TRBJ1-1
v_call: TRBV7-9
cdr3_aa: ASSLEQGNTEAF

j_call: TRBJ1-1
v_call: TRBV27
cdr3_aa: ASRPFRSLPGGLAF

j_call: TRBJ2-3
v_call: TRBV12-3/TRBV12-4
cdr3_aa: ASSPQGGGDTQY

j_call: TRBJ2-6
v_call: TRBV6-5
cdr3_aa: ASSLQGSGANVLT

j_call: TRBJ2-3
v_call: TRBV6-1
cdr3_aa: ASEGLAGDPSTDTQY

j_call: TRBJ2-7
v_call: TRBV27
cdr3_aa: ASRSPGTYYSYEQY

j_call: TRBJ2-5
v_call: TRBV28
cdr3_aa: ASSSQVAGGRETQY

j_call: TRBJ2-2
v_call: TRBV24-1
cdr3_aa: ATGGRANTGELF

j_call: TRBJ1-1
v_call: TRBV4-2
cdr3_aa: ASSQDRQGRAEAF

j_call: TRBJ2-3
v_call: TRBV7-2
cdr3_aa: ASSLVAGGPNTQY

j_call: TRBJ1-1
v_call: TRBV11-2
cdr3_aa: ASSGRVFGTEAF

j_call: TRBJ1-3
v_call: TRBV12-3/TRBV12-4
cdr3_aa: ASRPRPGQGYGNTIY

j_call: TRBJ2-7
v_call: TRBV20-1
cdr3_aa: SASRASQPYEQY

j_call: TRBJ1-3
v_call: TRBV3-1
cdr3_aa: ASSQVSQFSGNTIY

j_call: TRBJ1-5
v_call: TRBV20-1
cdr3_aa: SALAFSGPTSNQPQH

j_call: TRBJ1-1
v_call: TRBV9
cdr3_aa: ASSVVGRGVTEAF

j_call: TRBJ1-2
v_call: TRBV5-1
cdr3_aa: ASSFQAEYGYT

j_call: TRBJ1-6
v_call: TRBV15
cdr3_aa: ATSRDLNRPHSPLH

j_call: TRBJ2-3
v_call: TRBV3-1
cdr3_aa: ASSQGPPPTDTQY

j_call: TRBJ2-3
v_call: TRBV6-5
cdr3_aa: ASSYSGRAYSTDTQY

j_call: TRBJ2-1
v_call: TRBV11-2
cdr3_aa: ASSFEAGRANEQF

j_call: TRBJ1-5
v_call: TRBV7-8
cdr3_aa: ASSTRTGGFAGPQH

j_call: TRBJ2-3
v_call: TRBV5-1
cdr3_aa: ASSRDSLTDTQY

j_call: TRBJ2-7
v_call: TRBV6-5
cdr3_aa: ASSAAGGRGEQY

j_call: TRBJ1-1
v_call: TRBV12-3/TRBV12-4
cdr3_aa: ASSARDRGDVELPEAF

j_call: TRBJ1-6
v_call: TRBV3-1
cdr3_aa: ASSPQVGAGKSPLH

j_call: TRBJ2-7
v_call: TRBV29-1
cdr3_aa: SVINQDGYEQY

j_call: TRBJ1-5
v_call: TRBV12-3/TRBV12-4
cdr3_aa: ASSPGGGFNQPQH

j_call: TRBJ1-6
v_call: TRBV7-8
cdr3_aa: ASSFAGQGPSPLH

j_call: TRBJ1-2
v_call: TRBV12-3/TRBV12-4
cdr3_aa: ASSLQNGYT